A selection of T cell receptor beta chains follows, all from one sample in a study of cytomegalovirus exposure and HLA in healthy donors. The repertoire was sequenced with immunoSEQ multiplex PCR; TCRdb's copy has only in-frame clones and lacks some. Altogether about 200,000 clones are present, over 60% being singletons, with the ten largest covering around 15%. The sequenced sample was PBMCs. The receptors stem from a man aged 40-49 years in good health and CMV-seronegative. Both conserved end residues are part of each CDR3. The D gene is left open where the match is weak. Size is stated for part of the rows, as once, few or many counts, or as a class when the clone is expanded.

CDR3nt: TGCGCCAGCAGCCAACGGGAAAGGGCTAATGAAAAACTGTTTTTT; CDR3aa: CASSQRERANEKLFF; v_gene: TRBV4-3; j_gene: TRBJ1-4; d_gene: .; abundance: .
CDR3nt: TGTGCCAGCAGCTTAGATAGTCCCGGGGAGCTGTTTTTT; CDR3aa: CASSLDSPGELFF; v_gene: TRBV11-2; j_gene: TRBJ2-2; d_gene: .; abundance: .
CDR3nt: TGCGCCAGCAGTGAGTCCAGGCCAGACCTTAGCAATGAGCAGTTCTTC; CDR3aa: CASSESRPDLSNEQFF; v_gene: TRBV10-1; j_gene: TRBJ2-1; d_gene: .; abundance: .
CDR3nt: TGTGCCAGCAGTGACAGGGGCTATGGCTACACCTTC; CDR3aa: CASSDRGYGYTF; v_gene: TRBV6-1; j_gene: TRBJ1-2; d_gene: .; abundance: .
CDR3nt: TGTGCCAGCAGTGAAGCGCTATACAATGAGCAGTTCTTC; CDR3aa: CASSEALYNEQFF; v_gene: TRBV2; j_gene: TRBJ2-1; d_gene: .; abundance: .
CDR3nt: TGCAGTGCTAGATACACAGATACGCAGTATTTT; CDR3aa: CSARYTDTQYF; v_gene: TRBV20-1; j_gene: TRBJ2-3; d_gene: .; abundance: few
CDR3nt: TGTGCCAGCAGCCTGGACACCCTCTACAATGAGCAGTTCTTC; CDR3aa: CASSLDTLYNEQFF; v_gene: TRBV14; j_gene: TRBJ2-1; d_gene: .; abundance: .
CDR3nt: TGTGCCAGCAGCCCGGGACAGGGGACGTCCGAGCAGTACTTC; CDR3aa: CASSPGQGTSEQYF; v_gene: TRBV7-9; j_gene: TRBJ2-7; d_gene: TRBD1; abundance: .
CDR3nt: TGCAGTCCGAGGGTCCATGGCTACACCTTC; CDR3aa: CSPRVHGYTF; v_gene: TRBV20-1; j_gene: TRBJ1-2; d_gene: .; abundance: .
CDR3nt: TGCAGCGTTGAAGGCCTAGCGGGCCGATCCGAGCAGTTCTTC; CDR3aa: CSVEGLAGRSEQFF; v_gene: TRBV29-1; j_gene: TRBJ2-1; d_gene: TRBD2; abundance: once
CDR3nt: TGTGCCATCAGTGTTGGGCAGACCCTTTACAATGAGCAGTTCTTC; CDR3aa: CAISVGQTLYNEQFF; v_gene: TRBV10-3; j_gene: TRBJ2-1; d_gene: .; abundance: .
CDR3nt: TGTGCCAGCAGCCAAGATCACGGGAACACTGAAGCTTTCTTT; CDR3aa: CASSQDHGNTEAFF; v_gene: TRBV4-2; j_gene: TRBJ1-1; d_gene: .; abundance: .
CDR3nt: TGTGCCAGCAGTTACTCAGCGGGAGCATACGAGCAGTACTTC; CDR3aa: CASSYSAGAYEQYF; v_gene: TRBV6-5; j_gene: TRBJ2-7; d_gene: TRBD2; abundance: few
CDR3nt: TGTGCCAGCAGCTCGCAGACAGGGGTCTCAACCGGGGAGCTGTTTTTT; CDR3aa: CASSSQTGVSTGELFF; v_gene: TRBV14; j_gene: TRBJ2-2; d_gene: TRBD1; abundance: .
CDR3nt: TGTGCCAGCAGCGGCTCGGGACAGGGTGTTGAGCAGTACTTC; CDR3aa: CASSGSGQGVEQYF; v_gene: TRBV5-6; j_gene: TRBJ2-7; d_gene: TRBD1; abundance: .
CDR3nt: TGCAGCGTTGAAAGCGACCCCGGCAATGAGCAGTTCTTC; CDR3aa: CSVESDPGNEQFF; v_gene: TRBV29-1; j_gene: TRBJ2-1; d_gene: .; abundance: .
CDR3nt: TGTGCCAGCAGCTTCACAGGTTCAGCTGAAGCTTTCTTT; CDR3aa: CASSFTGSAEAFF; v_gene: TRBV7-6; j_gene: TRBJ1-1; d_gene: .; abundance: .
CDR3nt: TGTGCCTGGAGCCCCGGGACAGTTGTTTATCAGCCCCAGCATTTT; CDR3aa: CAWSPGTVVYQPQHF; v_gene: TRBV30; j_gene: TRBJ1-5; d_gene: TRBD1; abundance: .
CDR3nt: TGTGCCAGCAGCTTAGAGACTACTAGCACAGATACGCAGTATTTT; CDR3aa: CASSLETTSTDTQYF; v_gene: TRBV11-1; j_gene: TRBJ2-3; d_gene: .; abundance: .
CDR3nt: TGTGCCAGCAGTTCCTACAGGGGATCCTACGAGCAGTACTTC; CDR3aa: CASSSYRGSYEQYF; v_gene: TRBV27; j_gene: TRBJ2-7; d_gene: TRBD1; abundance: .
CDR3nt: TGCGCCAGCAGCCAAGACGGTGTATCGAATACGCAGTATTTT; CDR3aa: CASSQDGVSNTQYF; v_gene: TRBV4-1; j_gene: TRBJ2-3; d_gene: .; abundance: .
CDR3nt: TGCGCCAGCAGCTTGGGAGCGCTAAACACCGGGGAGCTGTTTTTT; CDR3aa: CASSLGALNTGELFF; v_gene: TRBV5-1; j_gene: TRBJ2-2; d_gene: .; abundance: .
CDR3nt: TGTGCCAGCAGTTTGGACACTGGGGCCAACGTCCTGACTTTC; CDR3aa: CASSLDTGANVLTF; v_gene: TRBV28; j_gene: TRBJ2-6; d_gene: .; abundance: few
CDR3nt: TGTGCCAGCAGCTTTGGCGGGAACACCGGGGAGCTGTTTTTT; CDR3aa: CASSFGGNTGELFF; v_gene: TRBV7-3; j_gene: TRBJ2-2; d_gene: .; abundance: .
CDR3nt: TGCGCCAGCACCACTACGGCTGGGGCCAACGTCCTGACTTTC; CDR3aa: CASTTTAGANVLTF; v_gene: TRBV5-1; j_gene: TRBJ2-6; d_gene: .; abundance: .
CDR3nt: TGTGCCAGCTCACCTATCCAGGGGTATGAAAAACTGTTTTTT; CDR3aa: CASSPIQGYEKLFF; v_gene: TRBV18; j_gene: TRBJ1-4; d_gene: .; abundance: .
CDR3nt: TGTGCCATCAGTGAGTTGGAGCGGGAGACCCAGTACTTC; CDR3aa: CAISELERETQYF; v_gene: TRBV10-3; j_gene: TRBJ2-5; d_gene: .; abundance: .
CDR3nt: TGCGCCAGCAGCCAAGATTATGGACAGAGAAGGCATTTT; CDR3aa: CASSQDYGQRRHF; v_gene: TRBV4-3; j_gene: TRBJ1-5; d_gene: .; abundance: .
CDR3nt: TGTGCCAGCAGTGACAGGGGGGCCTATGGCTACACCTTC; CDR3aa: CASSDRGAYGYTF; v_gene: TRBV6-5; j_gene: TRBJ1-2; d_gene: TRBD1; abundance: .
CDR3nt: TGCGCCAGCAGCTCGGGACAGGGTGGGTCACCCCTCCACTTT; CDR3aa: CASSSGQGGSPLHF; v_gene: TRBV5-1; j_gene: TRBJ1-6; d_gene: TRBD1; abundance: .
CDR3nt: TGTGCCAGCAGACCCCTGGGGGCCAGGAGCTCCTACGAGCAGTACTTC; CDR3aa: CASRPLGARSSYEQYF; v_gene: TRBV27; j_gene: TRBJ2-7; d_gene: .; abundance: .
CDR3nt: TGCGCCAGCAGCCAAGTCTGGGGGCAGGACTACGAGCAGTACTTC; CDR3aa: CASSQVWGQDYEQYF; v_gene: TRBV4-1; j_gene: TRBJ2-7; d_gene: .; abundance: .
CDR3nt: TGTGCCAGTAGTATAGGGGTGTTAGCGGGAGAGACCCAGTACTTC; CDR3aa: CASSIGVLAGETQYF; v_gene: TRBV19; j_gene: TRBJ2-5; d_gene: TRBD2; abundance: .
CDR3nt: TGTGCCAGCACCCCGAGCGGGGCGGGCTCTGGGGCCAACGTCCTGACTTTC; CDR3aa: CASTPSGAGSGANVLTF; v_gene: TRBV7-2; j_gene: TRBJ2-6; d_gene: TRBD2; abundance: .
CDR3nt: TGCGCCAGCAGGGGGACGGGTAGCGGTGACAATGAGCAGTTCTTC; CDR3aa: CASRGTGSGDNEQFF; v_gene: TRBV10-2; j_gene: TRBJ2-1; d_gene: .; abundance: .
CDR3nt: TGTGCCAGTAGTATCCGGGATGGGGATACGCAGTATTTT; CDR3aa: CASSIRDGDTQYF; v_gene: TRBV19; j_gene: TRBJ2-3; d_gene: .; abundance: few
CDR3nt: TGCGCCAGCATCAAAAACCTCGACTCCCTCTACAATGAGCAGTTCTTC; CDR3aa: CASIKNLDSLYNEQFF; v_gene: TRBV10-2; j_gene: TRBJ2-1; d_gene: .; abundance: .
CDR3nt: TGTGCCAGCAGCTTAGGATACGGGAGCTCCTACGAGCAGTACTTC; CDR3aa: CASSLGYGSSYEQYF; v_gene: TRBV7-2; j_gene: TRBJ2-7; d_gene: .; abundance: .
CDR3nt: TGTGCCAGCAGCCCTTTAGGGGGGGCGCTTTCTGGGGCCAACGTCCTGACTTTC; CDR3aa: CASSPLGGALSGANVLTF; v_gene: TRBV5-8; j_gene: TRBJ2-6; d_gene: .; abundance: .
CDR3nt: TGCGCCAGCAGCTTGGACAGTTTCCCACTGGGGCCCACTGAAGCTTTCTTT; CDR3aa: CASSLDSFPLGPTEAFF; v_gene: TRBV5-1; j_gene: TRBJ1-1; d_gene: .; abundance: .
CDR3nt: TGTGCCACATCCGGGACAGGGGCCGTAGCGGGAGGACGGGGGTCCTACAATGAGCAGTTCTTC; CDR3aa: CATSGTGAVAGGRGSYNEQFF; v_gene: TRBV19; j_gene: TRBJ2-1; d_gene: .; abundance: .
CDR3nt: TGTGCCAGCAGGCGGGGATCCTATGGCTACACCTTC; CDR3aa: CASRRGSYGYTF; v_gene: TRBV2; j_gene: TRBJ1-2; d_gene: .; abundance: .
CDR3nt: TGCGCCTGGCTGGACAGAACCAATCAGCCCCAGCATTTT; CDR3aa: CAWLDRTNQPQHF; v_gene: TRBV23-1; j_gene: TRBJ1-5; d_gene: .; abundance: .
CDR3nt: TGTGCCAGCAGTTTATCACCCCTATACGAGCAGTACTTC; CDR3aa: CASSLSPLYEQYF; v_gene: TRBV27; j_gene: TRBJ2-7; d_gene: .; abundance: .
CDR3nt: TGCGCCAGCAGCTTGGAATCCGGGGTCGCGCGGGGGCTGTTTTTT; CDR3aa: CASSLESGVARGLFF; v_gene: TRBV5-1; j_gene: TRBJ2-2; d_gene: .; abundance: .
CDR3nt: TGTGCCAGCAGTCATACAGGCTACGAGCAGTACTTC; CDR3aa: CASSHTGYEQYF; v_gene: TRBV28; j_gene: TRBJ2-7; d_gene: .; abundance: once
CDR3nt: TGTGCCAGCAGCCAAGGCGGCAGGGAATCACCCCTCCACTTT; CDR3aa: CASSQGGRESPLHF; v_gene: TRBV14; j_gene: TRBJ1-6; d_gene: .; abundance: .